This T cell receptor (beta chain) was documented in a study of shared clonotypes between healthy human individuals. Notes on the study in general: Specimens sampled were limited to blood, with tissue repertoires likely differing. The expectation was that sequencing depth would affect clonotype sharing among donors. Larger estimated richness was generally seen in naive subsets than in memory subsets.

The trim removed 7 bases at V and 1 base at J, leaving 7 bases unmatched. CDR1 is MDHEN and CDR2 is SYDVKM in the germline V gene. This CDR3 has 16 residues. Data came from immunoSEQ multiplex PCR; TCRdb stores just in-frame clones and leaves some out. The sample includes around 1.1 million clones, approximately 75% of them seen just once. Concerning this clone: Antigen unknown.

V usage is TRBV28 and J usage is TRBJ2-3; 11 bases fit TRBD2. The sequence was obtained from a man between 18 and 35 years old in good health. Some clones in this sample may be carry-over from other donors' samples. Sequenced sample: memory CD4+ T cells from PBMCs. Subset noted: CD45RA-negative fraction. In nucleotides, the CDR3 is TGTGCCAGCACCTCGCCACTAGCGGGAGGCACAGATACGCAGTATTTT. It codes for CASTSPLAGGTDTQYF.